The 3 T cell receptor beta chains reported below all come from one sample, sequenced in a study of T-cell reconstitution after alpha-beta-depleted transplantation in children. Preparation of the TCRbeta library involved a method that used unique molecular identifiers. One entry per CDR3 protein results from TCRdb running MiXCR on the PCR reads. The table has approximately 250,000 distinct CDR3 sequences, about 25% seen once; the top ten hold about 2.8%. The specimen was PBMCs, collected before TCRalphabeta/CD19-depleted stem cell transplant. These receptors originate from a girl aged 2-10 years with Fanconi anemia, due to receive a stem cell transplant.

This clonotype appeared a few times. The rearrangement joins TRBV23-1 to TRBJ2-3; unclear D gene. TRBV23-1 is sorted into the ORF group, with uncertain function. CDR3 length equals 14 residues. Trimming pared 1 base from V and 5 bases from J, leaving 10 bases between. CDR3 coding DNA: TGCGCCAGCAGTCAATTCCCCGCAAGAGATACGCAGTATTTT. Encoded protein: CASSQFPARDTQYF.

The chain is built from TRBV20-1 and TRBJ2-7, with unresolved D. The CDR3 is made up of 11 amino acids. In germline, CDR1 is DFQATT, CDR2 SNEGSKA (reference sequence). V dropped 3 bases and J dropped 6 bases, with 9 bases sitting between them. The CDR3, as DNA: TGCAGTGCTAGGTTATGGGGCGAGCAGTACTTC. Its translation is CSARLWGEQYF.

This rearrangement joins TRBV20-1 to TRBJ2-7, with a tentative D call TRBD2 (5 bases). The germline gives CDR1 DFQATT, CDR2 SNEGSKA (reference sequence). V was shortened by 3 bases and J by 3 bases, with 15 bases between the two germline ends. The CDR3 has 14 residues. Here the CDR3 DNA reads TGCAGTGCTAGGGGAGCGGTAAGTTTCTACGAGCAGTACTTC. Protein sequence: CSARGAVSFYEQYF.